Each of the 13 T cell receptor beta chains below was sequenced from the same sample in a study of regulatory T cells in long-lasting Graves disease. Time point specified: newly diagnosed GD, antithyroid drugs for less than 3 months. Extracted PBMC RNA gave rise to the TCR library. Researchers made TCR beta libraries by using iRepertoire HTBI primers and running Arm-PCR on CDR3 regions. Each CDR3 protein gets one entry after TCRdb re-called the multiplex PCR reads with MiXCR. The sample has fewer than 400,000 distinct CDR3 sequences; 15% to 20% are singletons. This material consisted of peripheral blood mononuclear cells (PBMCs), taken at new diagnosis, from a patient treated with antithyroid drugs. These receptors all stem from a female donor with Graves disease.

This clonotype was counted many times. This chain links TRBV11-2 with TRBJ2-5; a possible D gene is TRBD1 (5 bases). Germline CDR1 reads SGHAT; CDR2 reads FQNNGV. V was trimmed by 1 base and J by 1 base, leaving 10 bases between them. This CDR3 region has 15 residues. The CDR3 region is CASSLGQNIQETQYF. In nucleotides, the CDR3 is TGTGCCAGCAGCTTAGGACAGAATATCCAAGAGACCCAGTACTTC.

This clonotype was detected ten times or more. The chain uses TRBV28 and TRBJ2-5; 8 bases are shared with TRBD2. The V gene end was trimmed by 6 bases and the J gene end by 4 bases; junction bases not matched to a gene: 13. The length of the CDR3 is 16 residues. Germline CDR1 and CDR2: MDHEN and SYDVKM. CDR3 coding DNA: TGTGCCAGCAGCCTCGGGGGGACGGGAGGGGGAGAGACCCAGTACTTC. It is translated as CASSLGGTGGGETQYF.

There are many counts of this clonotype. The chain joins TRBV29-1 to TRBJ2-2; D is perhaps TRBD2 (5 bases). Trimming pared 6 bases from V and 6 bases from J, leaving 20 bases between. This CDR3 spans 15 amino acids. The germline CDR1 and CDR2 sequences are SQVTM and ANQGSEA. The CDR3 DNA is TGCAGCGTCCAAGGCCGGGGTTATCGTGCCGGGGAGCTGTTTTTT. This codes for CSVQGRGYRAGELFF.

The chain joins TRBV5-1 to TRBJ2-3; 7 nucleotides match TRBD2. With 1 base clipped from V and 0 bases from J, the junction kept 5 bases outside the gene matches. This CDR3 has 16 amino acids. Germline V gives CDR1 SGHRS, CDR2 YFSETQ. CDR3 in DNA: TGCGCCAGCAGCTTGTCCGCGGGAGACAGCACAGATACGCAGTATTTT. Amino acids: CASSLSAGDSTDTQYF.

This clonotype was seen at least ten times. V is TRBV4-1 and J is TRBJ2-3; D is possibly TRBD1 (6 bases). The CDR3 has 15 residues. Looked up from germline, CDR1 is MGHRA and CDR2 is YSYEKL. V was pared by 4 bases and J by 4 bases, with 15 bases between. The CDR3 loop reads CASSLQGHLPDTQYF. The CDR3 DNA is TGCGCCAGCAGCCTCCAGGGACACCTCCCAGATACGCAGTATTTT.

Details on this clonotype: Given a much more abundant clone one base away, this may be a read error. V and J are TRBV12-3 or TRBV12-4 and TRBJ2-1; TRBD1 matches at 7 bases. The length of the CDR3 is 12 residues. The CDR3 loop is CASRGQYNEQLF. The DNA of the CDR3 is TGTGCCAGCAGGGGACAGTACAATGAGCAGCTCTTC.

This clonotype was detected ten times or more. The chain uses TRBV12-3 or TRBV12-4 and TRBJ2-3; a possible D gene is TRBD1 (6 bases). The CDR3 has 14 residues. V lost 3 bases to trimming and J lost 0 bases, with 7 bases between them. Here the CDR3 DNA reads TGTGCCAGCAGTTTTAGGGGGAGCACAGATACGCAGTATTTT. This sequence encodes CASSFRGSTDTQYF.

The chain is built from TRBV5-6 and TRBJ2-1; D unclear. This CDR3 spans 13 amino acids. Germline-derived CDR1 and CDR2 are SGHDT and YYEEEE. V was cut by 3 bases and J by 10 bases, with 14 bases left in between. The CDR3 DNA reads TGTGCCAGCAGCTGGCGACCAGCCCGGGAGCAGTTCTTC. This codes for CASSWRPAREQFF.

This chain uses TRBV12-3 or TRBV12-4 with TRBJ1-2; D remains ambiguous. Trimming shortened V by 6 bases and J by 2 bases, and 13 bases separated the two germline ends. This CDR3 is built from 14 residues. In DNA, the CDR3 is TGTGCCAGCAGCCCGGATGAAGAGAACTATGGCTACACCTTC. Protein product: CASSPDEENYGYTF.

This clonotype was seen many times. The gene calls are TRBV27 and TRBJ2-1; a possible D gene is TRBD1 (5 bases). From germline, CDR1 is MNHEY and CDR2 SMNVEV (reference sequence). The V end was cut by 6 bases, the J end by 1 base, with 10 bases between. The CDR3 totals 14 residues. Written as DNA, the CDR3 is TGTGCCAGCAGCCCCGCAGGGTCCTACAATGAGCAGTTCTTC. It translates to CASSPAGSYNEQFF.

This clonotype appeared many times. This chain uses TRBV11-3 with TRBJ2-1; D is undetermined. Trimming took 1 base from V and 5 from J, leaving 3 bases between them. Germline CDR1 SGHNT, CDR2 YENEEA. The CDR3 sequence is 12 residues long. CDR3: CASSLGHNEQFF. The CDR3 DNA reads TGTGCCAGCAGCTTAGGTCACAATGAGCAGTTCTTC. The full variable domain, completed using reference TRBV11-3 and TRBJ2-1, is EAGVVQSPRYKIIEKKQPVAFWCNPISGHNTLYWYLQNLGQGPELLIRYENEEAVDDSQLPKDRFSAERLKGVDSTLKIQPAELGDSAVYLCASSLGHNEQFFGPGTRLTVL.

There are many counts of this clonotype. This chain joins TRBV6-5 and TRBJ2-7, with D possibly matching TRBD2 (5 bases). The V end was cut by 1 base, the J end by 4 bases, with 14 bases between. Germline CDR1 MNHEY, CDR2 SVGAGI. The length of the CDR3 is 15 residues. CDR3 coding DNA: TGTGCCAGCAGTTACTTGTCGCGGACGGGATACGAGCAGTACTTC. It is translated as CASSYLSRTGYEQYF.

This clonotype has a count of ten or more. The chain joins TRBV12-5 to TRBJ1-1; D not certain. This CDR3 has 13 amino acids. Looked up from germline, CDR1 is LGHNT and CDR2 is FRNRAP. Trimming shortened V by 2 bases and J by 3 bases, and 7 bases separated the two germline ends. The CDR3 nucleotides read TGTGCTAGTGGTTTGCTAGAGGACACTGAAGCTTTCTTT. Translated, it gives CASGLLEDTEAFF.